A single sample gave rise to the 12 T cell receptor beta chains below, sequenced in a study of blood T cells in healthy people across ages (dated by TCRdb to between 2015 and 2017). Libraries came from 5' RACE. TCRdb names Illumina HiSeq 2500 as the instrument used. The second PCR ran for roughly 6 to 11 cycles and used a J-beta primer mix along with a sample-barcoded 5' primer. The public reads were reprocessed in TCRdb via fastp at Q25 and MiXCR, keeping in-frame beta chains. Each CDR3 protein gets just one entry, which takes the most common genes and DNA from the rows behind it. Within this sample are 1.5 million to 1.9 million distinct CDR3 sequences, with less than 45% of them counted one time only. The leading ten clones occupy more than 4% of the sample. The specimen sequenced was blood. These receptors were collected from a woman between 18 and 30 years old in good health.

This clonotype was counted between two and nine times. The J gene is TRBJ2-7, the V gene TRBV7-2; perhaps D is TRBD1 or TRBD2 (6 bases each). This CDR3 has 13 amino acids. Deletions cut 5 bases from V and 5 bases from J, with 13 bases between. Germline CDR1 SGHTA, CDR2 FQGNSA. DNA for the CDR3: TGTGCCAGCAGCACCGAGGGGGGCCACGAGCAGTACTTC. Protein product: CASSTEGGHEQYF.

The chain carries TRBV25-1 and TRBJ2-5, with a weak D call TRBD2 (5 bases). The germline V gene has CDR1 MGHDK and CDR2 SYGVNS. V was clipped by 8 bases and J by 2 bases, with 12 bases between them. There are 13 residues in the CDR3. The CDR3 region is CASGGLVQETQYF. DNA of the CDR3: TGTGCCAGCGGAGGACTGGTTCAAGAGACCCAGTACTTC.

The chain uses TRBV7-2 and TRBJ1-1; a possible D gene is TRBD1 (5 bases). V lost 3 bases to trimming and J lost 3 bases, with 11 bases between them. CDR3 length: 14 amino acids. The germline CDR1 and CDR2 sequences are SGHTA and FQGNSA. The CDR3: CASSLGRLYTEAFF. The CDR3 DNA sequence: TGTGCCAGCAGCTTGGGACGCTTATACACTGAAGCTTTCTTT.

CDR3 residues: CASSLGPLEREVLGNIQYF. In DNA, the CDR3 is TGTGCCAGCAGCTTAGGCCCCTTAGAGCGGGAGGTCCTTGGAAACATTCAGTACTTC. This chain links TRBV7-2 with TRBJ2-4, with 9 bases aligning to TRBD2. The J segment lost 6 bases and the V segment lost 1 base, leaving 16 bases of the junction unmatched. The CDR3 runs to 19 residues. Per germline, CDR1 SGHTA and CDR2 FQGNSA.

This sequence joins TRBV6-5 and TRBJ1-2, with D unclear. CDR1 is MNHEY, CDR2 SVGAGI, per germline. The CDR3 has 15 amino acids. The V gene lost 6 bases and the J gene lost 7 bases, with 21 bases spanning the gap. CDR3 sequence reads: CASSLTRQLGGGYTF. Here the CDR3 DNA reads TGTGCCAGCAGCCTCACTAGGCAGCTGGGAGGTGGCTACACCTTC.

This clonotype occurred a few times. The rearrangement joins TRBV7-6 to TRBJ1-1, with D perhaps TRBD1 (5 bases). Germline V CDR1 and CDR2: SGHVS, FNYEAQ. CDR3 length: 14 amino acids. Deletions cut 4 bases from V and 4 bases from J, with 13 bases between. Here the CDR3 reads CASSSGGSITEAFF. CDR3 bases: TGTGCCAGCAGCTCCGGGGGGTCCATCACTGAAGCTTTCTTT. The whole variable domain, remainder taken from reference TRBV7-6 and TRBJ1-1, is GAGVSQSPRYKVTKRGQDVALRCDPISGHVSLYWYRQALGQGPEFLTYFNYEAQQDKSGLPNDRFSAERPEGSISTLTIQRTEQRDSAMYRCASSSGGSITEAFFGQGTRLTVV.

This clonotype was recorded many times. V gene TRBV6-2 or TRBV6-3 combines with J gene TRBJ1-1; D is ambiguous. The CDR3 totals 13 residues. CDR1 is MNHEY, CDR2 SVGEGT, per germline. The germline V and J ends were trimmed by 2 bases and 2 bases, with 6 bases remaining between them. CDR3 region: CASSYDYNTEAFF. CDR3 DNA: TGTGCCAGCAGTTACGACTATAACACTGAAGCTTTCTTT.

The genes are TRBV29-1 and TRBJ2-1, with 16 positions matching TRBD2. Per germline, CDR1 SQVTM and CDR2 ANQGSEA. Trimming took 3 bases from V and 7 from J; bases not matched to a gene: 9. The CDR3 runs 17 residues. CDR3 in amino acids: CSVEGTSGRALGNEQFF. DNA for the CDR3: TGCAGCGTTGAGGGGACTAGCGGGAGGGCCCTCGGGAATGAGCAGTTCTTC.

Regarding this clonotype: This sequence may be a read error, since a much larger clone differs from it by one base. This sequence joins TRBV28 and TRBJ1-5; D remains ambiguous. V was cut by 6 bases and J by 5 bases, with 11 bases left in between. The CDR3 has 13 residues. Germline assignment: CDR1 MDHEN and CDR2 SYDVKM. As DNA, the CDR3 is TGTGCCAGCAGCCGGACGGATGATCAGCCCCAGCATTTT. Amino acid sequence: CASSRTDDQPQHF.

This chain joins TRBV20-1 and TRBJ2-1, with D possibly matching TRBD1 (5 bases). Near its end, the DNA agrees better with TRBJ2-7, so the J call may be wrong. The CDR3 has 14 residues. Germline V gives CDR1 DFQATT, CDR2 SNEGSKA (reference sequence). CDR3 sequence (DNA): TGCAGTGCCCCCAGGGTTGCCTCCTACAATGAGCAGTACTTC. Its translation: CSAPRVASYNEQYF.

In its sample, this clonotype was seen a few times. The V and J genes are TRBV7-9 and TRBJ2-5; D remains ambiguous. Germline loops: CDR1 SEHNR, CDR2 FQNEAQ (reference sequence). CDR3 length equals 15 residues. With 2 bases removed from V and 5 bases from J, the gap between germline ends came to 15 bases. As DNA, the CDR3 is TGTGCCAGCAGCTTAAGCCCCACGATTCGGGAGACCCAGTACTTC. This encodes CASSLSPTIRETQYF.

The genes are TRBV20-1 and TRBJ2-1; TRBD2 matches at 10 bases. Germline V gene data show CDR1 as DFQATT and CDR2 as SNEGSKA (reference sequence). The CDR3 loop spans 14 amino acids. With V trimmed by 5 bases and J by 5 bases, 6 bases remained unmatched. The CDR3 reads CSAPRTSGNNEQFF. The CDR3 coding sequence is TGCAGTGCTCCTCGGACTAGCGGTAACAATGAGCAGTTCTTC.